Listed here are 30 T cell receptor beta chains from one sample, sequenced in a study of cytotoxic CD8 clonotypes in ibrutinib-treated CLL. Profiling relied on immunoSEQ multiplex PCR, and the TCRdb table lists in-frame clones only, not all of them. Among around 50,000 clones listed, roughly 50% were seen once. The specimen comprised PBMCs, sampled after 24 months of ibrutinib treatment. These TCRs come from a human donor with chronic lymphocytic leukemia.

The CDR3 DNA reads as TGTGCCAGCAGTTTCAGCGGACTTAGCAATCAGCCCCAGCATTTT. The encoded protein is CASSFSGLSNQPQHF. V gene TRBV28 combines with J gene TRBJ1-5; no definite D call. In germline, CDR1 is MDHEN, CDR2 SYDVKM. The CDR3 spans 15 residues. Trimming shortened V by 3 bases and J by 0 bases, and 9 bases separated the two germline ends.

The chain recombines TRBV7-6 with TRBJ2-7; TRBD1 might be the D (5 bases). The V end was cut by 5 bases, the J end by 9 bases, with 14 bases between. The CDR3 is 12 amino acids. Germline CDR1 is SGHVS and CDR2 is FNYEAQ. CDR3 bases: TGTGCCAGCAGCCCATATAGTACAGGGCAGTACGTC. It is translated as CASSPYSTGQYV.

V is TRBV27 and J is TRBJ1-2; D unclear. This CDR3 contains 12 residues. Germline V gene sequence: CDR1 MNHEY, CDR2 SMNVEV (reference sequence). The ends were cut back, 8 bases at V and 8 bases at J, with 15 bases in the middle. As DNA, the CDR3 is TGTGCCAGCCGAGGTGTGGGCGGAGGCTACACCTTC. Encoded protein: CASRGVGGGYTF.

DNA of the CDR3: TGTGCCAGCAGTTATACAGTGGGCAATGAGCAGTTCTTC. Translating gives CASSYTVGNEQFF. The rearrangement links TRBV6-5 to TRBJ2-1; D ambiguous. Germline CDR1 and CDR2: MNHEY and SVGAGI. The ends were cut back, 3 bases at V and 6 bases at J, with 9 bases in the middle. The CDR3 contains 13 residues.

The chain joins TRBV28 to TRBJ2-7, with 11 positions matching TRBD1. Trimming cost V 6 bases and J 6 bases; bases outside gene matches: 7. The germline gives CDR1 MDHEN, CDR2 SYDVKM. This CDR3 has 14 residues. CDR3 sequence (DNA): TGTGCCAGCAGGGGACAGGGGGGATCAGGCGAGCAGTACTTC. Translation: CASRGQGGSGEQYF.

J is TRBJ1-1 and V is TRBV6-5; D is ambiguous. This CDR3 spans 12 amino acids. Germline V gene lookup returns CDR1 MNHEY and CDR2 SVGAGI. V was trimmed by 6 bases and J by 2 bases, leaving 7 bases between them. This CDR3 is CASRGINTEAFF. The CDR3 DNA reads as TGTGCCAGCAGGGGTATCAACACTGAAGCTTTCTTT.

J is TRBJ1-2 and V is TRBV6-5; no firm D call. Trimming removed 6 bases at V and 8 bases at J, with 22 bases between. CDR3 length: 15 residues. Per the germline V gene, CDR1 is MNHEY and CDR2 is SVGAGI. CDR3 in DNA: TGTGCCAGCAGCCCGAGGAGGGATAGACACGGGGGCTACACCTTC. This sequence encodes CASSPRRDRHGGYTF.

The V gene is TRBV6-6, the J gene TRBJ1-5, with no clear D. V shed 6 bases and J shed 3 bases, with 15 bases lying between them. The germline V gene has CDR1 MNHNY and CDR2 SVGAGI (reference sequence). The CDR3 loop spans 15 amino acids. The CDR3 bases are TGTGCCAGCAGCCAGTACAGAGGGCTCAATCAGCCCCAGCATTTT. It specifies CASSQYRGLNQPQHF.

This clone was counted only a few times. The CDR3 here is CASSYSTYQETQYF. The CDR3 DNA is TGTGCCAGCAGTTACTCAACGTACCAAGAGACCCAGTACTTC. The chain carries TRBV6-6 and TRBJ2-5; D not certain. Trimming removed 0 bases at V and 0 bases at J, with 5 bases between. Per germline, CDR1 MNHNY and CDR2 SVGAGI (reference sequence). The CDR3 sequence is 14 residues long.

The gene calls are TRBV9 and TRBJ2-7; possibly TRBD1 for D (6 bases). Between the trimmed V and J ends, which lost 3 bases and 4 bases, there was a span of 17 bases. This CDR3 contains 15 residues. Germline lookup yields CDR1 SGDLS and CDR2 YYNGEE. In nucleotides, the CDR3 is TGTGCCAGCAGCGCTCAGGGGAGAGGGGAATACGAGCAGTACTTC. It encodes CASSAQGRGEYEQYF.

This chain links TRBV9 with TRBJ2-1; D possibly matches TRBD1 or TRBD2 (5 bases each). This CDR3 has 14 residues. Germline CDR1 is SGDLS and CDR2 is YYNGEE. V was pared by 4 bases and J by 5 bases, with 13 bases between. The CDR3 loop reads CASSKRGDHNEQFF. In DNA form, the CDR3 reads TGTGCCAGCAGCAAACGGGGCGACCACAATGAGCAGTTCTTC. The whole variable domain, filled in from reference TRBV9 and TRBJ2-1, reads DSGVTQTPKHLITATGQRVTLRCSPRSGDLSVYWYQQSLDQGLQFLIQYYNGEERAKGNILERFSAQQFPDLHSELNLSSLELGDSALYFCASSKRGDHNEQFFGPGTRLTVL.

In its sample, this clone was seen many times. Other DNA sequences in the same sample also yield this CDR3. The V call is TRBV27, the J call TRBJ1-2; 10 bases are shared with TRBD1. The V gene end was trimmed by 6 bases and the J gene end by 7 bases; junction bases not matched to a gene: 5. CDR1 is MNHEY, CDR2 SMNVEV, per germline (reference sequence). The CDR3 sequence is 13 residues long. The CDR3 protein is CASRTGGSPGYTF. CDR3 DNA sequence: TGTGCCAGCAGGACAGGGGGCTCTCCTGGCTACACCTTC.

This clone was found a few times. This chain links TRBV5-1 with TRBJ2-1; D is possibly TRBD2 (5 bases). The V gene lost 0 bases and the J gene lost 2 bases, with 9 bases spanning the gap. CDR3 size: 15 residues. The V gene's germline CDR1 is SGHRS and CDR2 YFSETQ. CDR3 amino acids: CASSLAELAYNEQFF. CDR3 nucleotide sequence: TGCGCCAGCAGCTTGGCCGAACTAGCCTACAATGAGCAGTTCTTC.

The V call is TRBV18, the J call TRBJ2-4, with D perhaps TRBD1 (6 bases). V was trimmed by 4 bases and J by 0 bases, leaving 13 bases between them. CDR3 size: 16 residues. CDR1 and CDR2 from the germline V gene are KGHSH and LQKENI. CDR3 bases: TGTGCCAGCTCACTACAGGGAACGTTAGCCAAAAACATTCAGTACTTC. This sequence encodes CASSLQGTLAKNIQYF. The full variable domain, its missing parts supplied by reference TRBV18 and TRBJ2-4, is NAGVMQNPRHLVRRRGQEARLRCSPMKGHSHVYWYRQLPEEGLKFMVYLQKENIIDESGMPKERFSAEFPKEGPSILRIQQVVRGDSAAYFCASSLQGTLAKNIQYFGAGTRLSVL.

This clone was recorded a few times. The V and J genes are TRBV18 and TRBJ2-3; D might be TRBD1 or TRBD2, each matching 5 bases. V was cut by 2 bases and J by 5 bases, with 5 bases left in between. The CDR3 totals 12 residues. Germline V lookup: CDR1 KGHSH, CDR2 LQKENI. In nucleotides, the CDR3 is TGTGCCAGCTCACCAGGGGGAGATACGCAGTATTTT. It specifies CASSPGGDTQYF.

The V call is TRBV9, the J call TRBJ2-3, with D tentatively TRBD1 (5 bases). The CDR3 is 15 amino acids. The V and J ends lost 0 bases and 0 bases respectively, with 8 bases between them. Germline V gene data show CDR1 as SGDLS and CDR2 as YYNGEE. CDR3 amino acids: CASSVAWGSTDTQYF. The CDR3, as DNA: TGTGCCAGCAGCGTAGCTTGGGGCAGCACAGATACGCAGTATTTT.

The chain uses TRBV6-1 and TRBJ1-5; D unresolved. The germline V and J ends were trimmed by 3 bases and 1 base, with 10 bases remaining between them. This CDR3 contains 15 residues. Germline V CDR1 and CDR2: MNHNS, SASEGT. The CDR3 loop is CASSDGVRSNQPQHF. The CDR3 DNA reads TGTGCCAGCAGTGACGGGGTGAGGAGCAATCAGCCCCAGCATTTT.

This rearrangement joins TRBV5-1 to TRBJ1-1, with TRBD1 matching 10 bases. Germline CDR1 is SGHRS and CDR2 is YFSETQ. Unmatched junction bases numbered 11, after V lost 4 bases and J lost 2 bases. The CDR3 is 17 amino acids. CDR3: CASSGGPGQGLNTEAFF. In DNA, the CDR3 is TGCGCCAGCAGCGGAGGGCCGGGACAGGGGCTAAACACTGAAGCTTTCTTT.

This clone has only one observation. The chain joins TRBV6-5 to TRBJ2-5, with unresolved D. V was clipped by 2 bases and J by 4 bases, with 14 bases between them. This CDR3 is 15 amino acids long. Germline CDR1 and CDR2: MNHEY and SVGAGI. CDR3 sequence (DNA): TGTGCCAGCAGTTACGGAACCATAGTGGGAGAGACCCAGTACTTC. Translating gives CASSYGTIVGETQYF.

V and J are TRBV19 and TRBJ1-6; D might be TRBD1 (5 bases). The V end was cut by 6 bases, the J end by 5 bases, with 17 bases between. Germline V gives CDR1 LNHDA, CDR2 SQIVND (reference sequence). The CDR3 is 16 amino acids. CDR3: CASSPGGASNNSPLHF. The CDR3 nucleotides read TGTGCCAGTAGCCCGGGAGGGGCATCTAATAATTCACCCCTCCACTTT.

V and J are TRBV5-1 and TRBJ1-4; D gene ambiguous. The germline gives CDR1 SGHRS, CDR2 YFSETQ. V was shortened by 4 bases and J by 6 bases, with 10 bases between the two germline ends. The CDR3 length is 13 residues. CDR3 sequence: CASSPNMDEKLFF. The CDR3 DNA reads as TGCGCCAGCAGCCCTAACATGGATGAAAAACTGTTTTTT.

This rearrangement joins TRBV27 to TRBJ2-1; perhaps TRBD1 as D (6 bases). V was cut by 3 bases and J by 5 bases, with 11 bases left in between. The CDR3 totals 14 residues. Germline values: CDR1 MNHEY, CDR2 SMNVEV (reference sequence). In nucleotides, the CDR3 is TGTGCCAGCAGTTTTCTGGACAGCAACAATGAGCAGTTCTTC. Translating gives CASSFLDSNNEQFF.

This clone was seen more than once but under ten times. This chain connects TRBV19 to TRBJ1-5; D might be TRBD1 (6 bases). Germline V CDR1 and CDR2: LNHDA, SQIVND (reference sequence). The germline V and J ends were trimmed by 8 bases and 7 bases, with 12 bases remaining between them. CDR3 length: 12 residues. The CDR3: CASSGAQQPQHF. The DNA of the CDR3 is TGTGCCAGTTCGGGGGCGCAGCAGCCCCAGCATTTT. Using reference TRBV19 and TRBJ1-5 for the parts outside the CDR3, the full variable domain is DGGITQSPKYLFRKEGQNVTLSCEQNLNHDAMYWYRQDPGQGLRLIYYSQIVNDFQKGDIAEGYSVSREKKESFPLTVTSAQKNPTAFYLCASSGAQQPQHFGDGTRLSIL.

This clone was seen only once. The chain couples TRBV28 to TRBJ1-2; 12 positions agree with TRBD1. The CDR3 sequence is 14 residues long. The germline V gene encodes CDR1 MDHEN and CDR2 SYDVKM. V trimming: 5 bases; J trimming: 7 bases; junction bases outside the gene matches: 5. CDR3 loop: CASSPAGQGAGYTF. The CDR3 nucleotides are TGTGCCAGCAGTCCCGCGGGACAGGGGGCTGGCTACACCTTC.

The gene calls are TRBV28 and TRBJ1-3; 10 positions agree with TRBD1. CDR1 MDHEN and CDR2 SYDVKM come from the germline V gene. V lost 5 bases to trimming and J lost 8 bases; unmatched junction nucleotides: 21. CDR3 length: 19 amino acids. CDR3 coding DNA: TGTGCCAGCAGTGGGGAGGGACAGGGGTTTGATGCTTCTGTGGACACCATATATTTT. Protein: CASSGEGQGFDASVDTIYF.

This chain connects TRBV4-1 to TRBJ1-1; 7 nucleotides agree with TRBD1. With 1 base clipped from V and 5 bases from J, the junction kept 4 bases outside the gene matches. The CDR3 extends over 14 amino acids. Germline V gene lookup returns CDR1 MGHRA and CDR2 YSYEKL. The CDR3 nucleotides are TGCGCCAGCAGCCAAGTTGGACAGGCAACTGAAGCTTTCTTT. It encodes CASSQVGQATEAFF.

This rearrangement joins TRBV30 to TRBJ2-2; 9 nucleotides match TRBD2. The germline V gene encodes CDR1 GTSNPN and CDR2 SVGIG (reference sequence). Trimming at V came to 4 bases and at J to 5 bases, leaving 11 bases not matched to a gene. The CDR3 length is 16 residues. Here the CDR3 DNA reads TGTGCCTGGAACCAGTTAGCGGGAGTATGGACCGGGGAGCTGTTTTTT. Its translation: CAWNQLAGVWTGELFF.

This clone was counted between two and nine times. In DNA form, the CDR3 reads TGTGCCAGCAGCCGTTCCGGGACAAACCAAGGCACAGATACGCAGTATTTT. This encodes CASSRSGTNQGTDTQYF. The V gene is TRBV11-2, the J gene TRBJ2-3; D might be TRBD1 (6 bases). In germline, CDR1 is SGHAT, CDR2 FQNNGV. The CDR3 runs 17 residues. V gave up 5 bases and J gave up 1 base, with 19 bases separating them.

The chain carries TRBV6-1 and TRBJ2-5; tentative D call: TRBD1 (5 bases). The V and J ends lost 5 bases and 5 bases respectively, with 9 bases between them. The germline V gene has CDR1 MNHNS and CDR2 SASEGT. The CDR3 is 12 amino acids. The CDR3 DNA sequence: TGTGCCAGCAGTACAGGTCGGGAGACCCAGTACTTC. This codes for CASSTGRETQYF.

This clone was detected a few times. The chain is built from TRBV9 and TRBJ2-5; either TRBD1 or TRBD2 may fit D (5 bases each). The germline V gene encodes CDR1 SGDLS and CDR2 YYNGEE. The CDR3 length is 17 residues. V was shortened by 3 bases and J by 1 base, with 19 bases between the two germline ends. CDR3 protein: CASSALGTTGPQETQYF. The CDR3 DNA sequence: TGTGCCAGCAGCGCTCTGGGGACGACCGGTCCCCAAGAGACCCAGTACTTC.